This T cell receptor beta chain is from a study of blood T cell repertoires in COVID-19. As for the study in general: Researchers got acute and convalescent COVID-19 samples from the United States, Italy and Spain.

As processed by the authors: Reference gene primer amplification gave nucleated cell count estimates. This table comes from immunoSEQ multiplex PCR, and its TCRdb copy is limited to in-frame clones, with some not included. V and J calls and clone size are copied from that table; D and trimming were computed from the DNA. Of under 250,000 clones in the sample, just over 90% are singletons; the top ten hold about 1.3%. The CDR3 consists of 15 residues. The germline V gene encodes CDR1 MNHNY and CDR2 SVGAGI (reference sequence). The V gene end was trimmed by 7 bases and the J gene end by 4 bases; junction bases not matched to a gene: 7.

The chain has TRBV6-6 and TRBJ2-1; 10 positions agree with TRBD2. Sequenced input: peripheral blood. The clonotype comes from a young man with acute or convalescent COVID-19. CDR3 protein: CASKAWTSGYNEQFF. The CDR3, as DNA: TGTGCCAGCAAAGCCTGGACTAGCGGTTACAATGAGCAGTTCTTC.